Included here is one TCR beta chain sequence, with context. This record comes from a study of blood T cell repertoires in COVID-19. Study-level background: Samples of COVID-19 (acute and convalescent) were obtained from the United States, Italy and Spain. PBMCs, B-cell-depleted T cells, or T cells provided the cDNA or gDNA that made up the material.

Participants spanned ages about 18 to 100 years and resided in 20 to 25 US areas. Generated by immunoSEQ multiplex PCR, the TCRdb table keeps only in-frame clones and is missing some. Among a few hundred thousand clones listed, around 90% were seen once. Germline CDR1 and CDR2: SGHDT and YYEEEE. The CDR3 is 14 residues long. With 1 base removed from V and 4 bases from J, the gap between germline ends came to 9 bases. The TCR comes from a woman younger than 45 who had recovered from COVID-19. The sample consisted of PBMCs or T cells enriched from blood (not recorded which). The chain employs TRBV5-6 and TRBJ2-1; no definite D call. The DNA for the CDR3 is TGTGCCAGCAGCTTGACAAGAATTTACAATGAGCAGTTCTTC. Translating it yields CASSLTRIYNEQFF.